This T cell receptor beta chain was recorded in a study of T-cell memory formation after mild COVID-19. The CDR3 totals 14 residues. From germline, CDR1 is SQVTM and CDR2 ANQGSEA. The germline V and J ends were trimmed by 5 bases and 2 bases, with 16 bases remaining between them. UMIs and sample barcodes were carried by the TCR alpha and TCR beta cDNA libraries that 5'RACE produced using constant-segment primers. Each CDR3 protein is one row after TCRdb ran MiXCR on the 5' RACE reads. Counted here are more than 350,000 distinct CDR3 sequences, around 20% occurring once; the ten biggest clones make up around 12%.

This chain joins TRBV29-1 and TRBJ2-7; a weak D match, TRBD1 (6 bases). The sequenced sample consisted of PBMCs or a T cell subset sorted from them (not recorded which). The sequence came from an adult woman who had mild COVID-19 (a few samples of this study predate the infection). Cell type and time point are not known. CDR3 in amino acids: CSVIRLQGTYEQYF. In DNA, the CDR3 is TGCAGCGTTATCCGTCTACAGGGAACCTACGAGCAGTACTTC.